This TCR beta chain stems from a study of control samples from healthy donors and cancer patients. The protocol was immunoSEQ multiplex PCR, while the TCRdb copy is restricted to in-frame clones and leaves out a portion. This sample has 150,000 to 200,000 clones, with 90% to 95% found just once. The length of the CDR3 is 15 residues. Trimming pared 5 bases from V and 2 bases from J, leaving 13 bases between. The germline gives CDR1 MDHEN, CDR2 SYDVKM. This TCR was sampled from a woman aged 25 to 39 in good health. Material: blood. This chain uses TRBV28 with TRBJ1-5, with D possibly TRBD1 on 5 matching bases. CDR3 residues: CASSLWTSRNQPQHF. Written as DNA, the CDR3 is TGTGCCAGCAGTCTCTGGACAAGCCGCAATCAGCCCCAGCATTTT.